The 20 T cell receptor beta chains listed next were all sequenced from one sample in a study of OX40 agonist ivuxolimab in advanced cancers. Repertoires were generated with immunoSEQ multiplex PCR, while TCRdb's copy carries only in-frame clones and drops some. The data show roughly 11,000 clones, with 75% to 85% seen just once and 16% held by the top ten. Sequencing used CD4+ or CD8+ T cells sorted from blood, obtained in a trial of the OX40 agonist ivuxolimab. The receptors derive from an adult with an advanced solid tumor such as melanoma, head and neck, liver or kidney cancer.

The genes are TRBV7-3 and TRBJ2-7; 10 bases align to TRBD2. The germline CDR1 and CDR2 sequences are SGHTA and FQGTGA. The ends lost 2 bases at V and 2 bases at J; junction bases unmatched: 3. CDR3 length: 15 residues. CDR3 nucleotide sequence: TGTGCCAGCAGCTTACTAGCGGGAGATGCCTACGAGCAGTACTTC. This gives the protein CASSLLAGDAYEQYF.

Here the CDR3 DNA reads TGTGCCAGCCAGTCGGAGAGCGAGCAGTACTTC. Translation: CASQSESEQYF. This rearrangement joins TRBV11-3 to TRBJ2-7; no reliable D call. Germline V gives CDR1 SGHNT, CDR2 YENEEA. The CDR3 length is 11 residues. V lost 8 bases, J lost 6 bases, and 11 bases lay in between. Complete variable domain (other parts from reference TRBV11-3 and TRBJ2-7): EAGVVQSPRYKIIEKKQPVAFWCNPISGHNTLYWYLQNLGQGPELLIRYENEEAVDDSQLPKDRFSAERLKGVDSTLKIQPAELGDSAVYLCASQSESEQYFGPGTRLTVT.

The chain carries TRBV4-1 and TRBJ2-1; 9 bases are shared with TRBD1. CDR1 and CDR2 (germline): MGHRA, YSYEKL. The CDR3 consists of 14 residues. V was clipped by 1 base and J by 6 bases; unmatched bases: 1. CDR3: CASSQGTGVNEQFF. In DNA, the CDR3 is TGCGCCAGCAGCCAAGGGACAGGGGTCAATGAGCAGTTCTTC.

This clone came up once. The chain couples TRBV15 to TRBJ2-1, with 8 bases fitting TRBD1. CDR3 size: 14 residues. Trimming at V came to 5 bases and at J to 2 bases, leaving 2 bases not matched to a gene. The germline gives CDR1 LNHNV, CDR2 YYDKDF (reference sequence). The CDR3 DNA reads TGTGCCACCAGCGCGGACAGGGCCTACAATGAGCAGTTCTTC. This gives the protein CATSADRAYNEQFF.

The chain combines TRBV7-8 with TRBJ1-2; no clear D gene. Looked up from germline, CDR1 is SGHVS and CDR2 is FQNEAQ. This CDR3 has 14 amino acids. Trimming left V 1 base short and J 0 bases short, with 6 bases between. The CDR3 loop is CASSLVPSNYGYTF. The CDR3 nucleotides are TGTGCCAGCAGCTTAGTTCCTTCTAACTATGGCTACACCTTC.

The CDR3 DNA reads TGTGCCAGCAGCTTTAGTGGTACCCTATACGAGCAGTACTTC. This translates into CASSFSGTLYEQYF. V is TRBV7-8 and J is TRBJ2-7; D gene unclear. Germline V CDR1 and CDR2: SGHVS, FQNEAQ. The CDR3 sequence is 14 residues long. V lost 3 bases and J 4 bases, leaving 13 bases between the germline ends.

V usage is TRBV30 and J usage is TRBJ2-2; D is undetermined. Germline assignment: CDR1 GTSNPN and CDR2 SVGIG (reference sequence). This CDR3 comprises 11 residues. Trimming pared 3 bases from V and 6 bases from J, leaving 5 bases between. CDR3: CAWSAAGELFF. The CDR3 region has the DNA TGTGCCTGGAGCGCAGCCGGGGAGCTGTTTTTT.

V and J are TRBV6-1 and TRBJ2-7; 13 positions agree with TRBD2. V shed 3 bases, J shed 5 bases, and the junction held 16 bases outside the gene matches. The CDR3 length is 19 residues. Germline values: CDR1 MNHNS, CDR2 SASEGT. In DNA form, the CDR3 reads TGTGCCAGCAGTGACTGGACTAGCGGGGGAGGACAGGGTGGAGACGAGCAGTACTTC. It specifies CASSDWTSGGGQGGDEQYF.

This chain uses TRBV6-6 with TRBJ1-2; D remains ambiguous. This CDR3 has 15 amino acids. From germline, CDR1 is MNHNY and CDR2 SVGAGI (reference sequence). V lost 7 bases to trimming and J lost 1 base, with 16 bases between them. The CDR3 spells CASIVQADVNYGYTF. DNA for the CDR3: TGTGCCAGCATTGTGCAGGCCGATGTTAACTATGGCTACACCTTC.

This sequence joins TRBV4-1 and TRBJ2-2; D is unclear. The CDR3 loop spans 18 amino acids. CDR1 is MGHRA, CDR2 YSYEKL, per germline. The V gene lost 1 base and the J gene lost 1 base, with 16 bases spanning the gap. The CDR3 loop is CASSQVPYRVRNTGELFF. The CDR3 nucleotides read TGCGCCAGCAGCCAAGTACCCTACCGGGTTAGGAACACCGGGGAGCTGTTTTTT.

This chain links TRBV29-1 with TRBJ1-2; tentative D call: TRBD1 (5 bases). The CDR3 contains 13 residues. Trimming pared 1 base from V and 4 bases from J, leaving 10 bases between. Per germline, CDR1 SQVTM and CDR2 ANQGSEA. CDR3 in amino acids: CSVEGGRFYGYTF. CDR3 in DNA: TGCAGCGTTGAAGGGGGACGGTTCTATGGCTACACCTTC.

The DNA for the CDR3 is TGTGCCAGCCACGGAGGGGGCGAGAACTACGAGCAGTACTTC. This sequence encodes CASHGGGENYEQYF. The V gene is TRBV6-4, the J gene TRBJ2-7; D is possibly TRBD1 (7 bases). V lost 8 bases and J 3 bases, leaving 17 bases between the germline ends. From germline, CDR1 is MRHNA and CDR2 SNTAGT. This CDR3 contains 14 residues.

The V gene is TRBV6-5, the J gene TRBJ2-7; 7 bases agree with TRBD2. The length of the CDR3 is 13 residues. V was pared by 9 bases and J by 4 bases, with 9 bases of the junction left unmatched. Germline V gene data show CDR1 as MNHEY and CDR2 as SVGAGI. Written as DNA, the CDR3 is TGTGCCAGTGCCAGGGAGGGGCGGTACGAGCAGTACTTC. Translated: CASAREGRYEQYF.

Concerning this clone itself: A read error may be the cause here, since a much bigger clone is one base away. This chain uses TRBV2 with TRBJ1-2, with D uncertain. The germline V gene encodes CDR1 SNHLY and CDR2 FYNNEI. This CDR3 has 15 amino acids. CDR3: CASSYPPSFNYDYTF. As DNA, the CDR3 is TGTGCCAGCAGTTACCCCCCCAGTTTTAACTATGACTACACCTTC.

Only a few counts were recorded for this clone. The chain recombines TRBV19 with TRBJ2-2; D unresolved. Germline assignment: CDR1 LNHDA and CDR2 SQIVND (reference sequence). With 3 bases removed from V and 7 bases from J, the gap between germline ends came to 3 bases. The CDR3 spans 11 residues. The CDR3 spells CASSIGGELFF. Written as DNA, the CDR3 is TGTGCCAGTAGTATTGGCGGGGAGCTGTTTTTT.

V is TRBV5-4 and J is TRBJ2-7, with D perhaps TRBD1 (6 bases). The ends were cut back, 2 bases at V and 4 bases at J, with 7 bases in the middle. Germline loops: CDR1 SGHNT, CDR2 YYREEE (reference sequence). This CDR3 is 12 amino acids long. CDR3 sequence: CASSLTGYEQYF. CDR3 sequence (DNA): TGTGCCAGCAGCTTAACAGGGTACGAGCAGTACTTC. Looking up the rest from reference TRBV5-4 and TRBJ2-7 gives the full variable domain: ETGVTQSPTHLIKTRGQQVTLRCSSQSGHNTVSWYQQALGQGPQFIFQYYREEENGRGNFPPRFSGLQFPNYSSELNVNALELDDSALYLCASSLTGYEQYFGPGTRLTVT.

The chain joins TRBV7-8 to TRBJ1-1; D is unclear. CDR1 is SGHVS and CDR2 is FQNEAQ in the germline V gene. The V end was cut by 1 base, the J end by 6 bases, with 9 bases between. This CDR3 region has 13 residues. The CDR3 spells CASSLEGLPEAFF. The CDR3 region has the DNA TGTGCCAGCAGCTTAGAGGGTCTCCCTGAAGCTTTCTTT. The whole variable domain, filled in from reference TRBV7-8 and TRBJ1-1, reads GAGVSQSPRYKVAKRGQDVALRCDPISGHVSLFWYQQALGQGPEFLTYFQNEAQLDKSGLPSDRFFAERPEGSVSTLKIQRTQQEDSAVYLCASSLEGLPEAFFGQGTRLTVV.

The J gene is TRBJ1-1, the V gene TRBV27, with a tentative D call TRBD1 (5 bases). CDR1 and CDR2 (germline): MNHEY, SMNVEV (reference sequence). V gave up 2 bases and J gave up 4 bases, with 14 bases separating them. The CDR3 runs 15 residues. CDR3 sequence (DNA): TGTGCCAGCAGTTTAGGGGGGGAAGGAAGCACTGAAGCTTTCTTT. Translation: CASSLGGEGSTEAFF.

V is TRBV7-9 and J is TRBJ1-4; 8 nucleotides line up with TRBD1. The CDR3 runs 14 residues. V shed 4 bases, J shed 4 bases, and the junction held 2 bases outside the gene matches. The germline V gene encodes CDR1 SEHNR and CDR2 FQNEAQ (reference sequence). Here the CDR3 reads CASSSGQDNEKLFF. The CDR3 coding sequence is TGTGCCAGCAGCTCGGGACAGGATAATGAAAAACTGTTTTTT.

This clone was counted between two and nine times. The gene calls are TRBV5-3 and TRBJ2-7; either TRBD1 or TRBD2 may supply D (6 bases each). TRBV5-3 is designated an ORF whose function remains uncertain. V lost 4 bases and J lost 3, with 14 bases in between. The CDR3 sequence is 14 residues long. CDR3 amino acids: CARSQGTGNYEQYF. CDR3 bases: TGTGCCAGAAGCCAGGGGACTGGGAACTACGAGCAGTACTTC.